The 15 T cell receptor beta chains listed next were all sequenced from one sample in a study of shared clonotypes between healthy human individuals. Profiled with immunoSEQ multiplex PCR; TCRdb holds only in-frame clones, not every one. This table has about 1.1 million clones, approximately 78% appearing once. Sequencing input: memory CD4+ T cells from PBMCs. The subset: CD45RA-negative fraction. These receptors were taken from a man in his late teens or twenties in good health. Some clones in this sample may be carry-over from other donors' samples.

This chain uses TRBV7-2 with TRBJ1-6; a possible D gene is TRBD1 (5 bases). The V end was cut by 1 base, the J end by 7 bases, with 11 bases between. The CDR3 length is 15 residues. Germline V gene data show CDR1 as SGHTA and CDR2 as FQGNSA. CDR3 bases: TGTGCCAGCAGCTTAGGGGCAGGGATGAATTCACCCCTCCACTTT. It codes for CASSLGAGMNSPLHF.

The V gene is TRBV14, the J gene TRBJ2-3; TRBD2 matches 11 bases. The CDR3 contains 16 residues. Per germline, CDR1 SGHDN and CDR2 FVKESK. J lost 2 bases, V lost 5 bases, and 6 bases had no gene match. The CDR3 is CASSSGTSGPTDTQYF. Here the CDR3 DNA reads TGTGCCAGCAGCAGTGGGACTAGCGGCCCCACAGATACGCAGTATTTT.

The rearrangement links TRBV2 to TRBJ1-1; 7 bases line up with TRBD1. The CDR3 contains 13 residues. The germline CDR1 and CDR2 sequences are SNHLY and FYNNEI. J was trimmed by 2 bases and V by 8 bases; bases with no gene match: 5. DNA of the CDR3: TGTGCCAGCCTCCGGGACAGCAACACTGAAGCTTTCTTT. Amino acids: CASLRDSNTEAFF.

The J gene is TRBJ2-7, the V gene TRBV6-5; D remains ambiguous. Germline V gene data show CDR1 as MNHEY and CDR2 as SVGAGI. Deletions cut 0 bases from V and 8 bases from J, with 14 bases between. The CDR3 sequence is 14 residues long. The CDR3 sequence is CASSYSTGAGKQYF. Written as DNA, the CDR3 is TGTGCCAGCAGTTACTCGACGGGTGCTGGAAAGCAGTACTTC.

This clone has only one observation. The same CDR3 is also encoded by other DNA sequences in this sample. The CDR3 region has the DNA TGCAGCGTTGCCAGGAGTTACAATGAGCAGTTCTTC. The encoded protein is CSVARSYNEQFF. This chain joins TRBV29-1 and TRBJ2-1; D uncertain. This CDR3 contains 12 residues. V was trimmed by 4 bases and J by 4 bases, leaving 8 bases between them. CDR1 is SQVTM and CDR2 is ANQGSEA in the germline V gene.

V gene TRBV28 combines with J gene TRBJ1-2; TRBD1 might be the D (5 bases). Germline assignment: CDR1 MDHEN and CDR2 SYDVKM. Trimming shortened V by 5 bases and J by 4 bases, and 20 bases separated the two germline ends. This CDR3 contains 16 residues. The CDR3 DNA reads as TGTGCCAGCAGTCTAGGCGGGGGAAAGCCAAGCTATGGCTACACCTTC. It codes for CASSLGGGKPSYGYTF.

The V gene is TRBV28, the J gene TRBJ2-5, with TRBD2 as a possible D gene (8 bases). Germline-derived CDR1 and CDR2 are MDHEN and SYDVKM. V lost 5 bases and J 7 bases, leaving 26 bases between the germline ends. The CDR3 runs to 17 residues. The CDR3 DNA reads as TGTGCCAGCAGTCCCAGGGGGTGGAAGCGGGAGCGCGGGACCCAGTACTTC. It specifies CASSPRGWKRERGTQYF.

This sequence joins TRBV28 and TRBJ1-3; D not certain. From germline, CDR1 is MDHEN and CDR2 SYDVKM. Trimming removed 2 bases from V and 4 bases from J, with 9 bases in between. The CDR3 consists of 14 residues. The CDR3 loop reads CASSLGRNGNTIYF. In DNA form, the CDR3 reads TGTGCCAGCAGTTTAGGGCGGAACGGAAACACCATATATTTT.

Comments on this clone: Other DNA sequences within the sample encode an identical CDR3. The chain couples TRBV6-5 to TRBJ2-1; tentative D call: TRBD2 (6 bases). The CDR3 runs 13 residues. V was trimmed by 0 bases and J by 8 bases, leaving 8 bases between them. The germline gives CDR1 MNHEY, CDR2 SVGAGI. DNA of the CDR3: TGTGCCAGCAGTTACTCGAGGAGGGATGAGCAGTTCTTC. Protein product: CASSYSRRDEQFF.

The V and J genes are TRBV30 and TRBJ2-6; a possible D gene is TRBD1 (6 bases). The CDR3 runs 16 residues. Trimming cost V 0 bases and J 4 bases, with 13 bases left between them. Per the germline V gene, CDR1 is GTSNPN and CDR2 is SVGIG (reference sequence). CDR3 coding DNA: TGTGCCTGGAGTGTATTATCAACAGGGGGGGCCAACGTCCTGACTTTC. It specifies CAWSVLSTGGANVLTF.

J is TRBJ2-2 and V is TRBV19, with 8 bases fitting TRBD2. The CDR3 consists of 15 residues. The trim removed 5 bases at V and 5 bases at J, leaving 7 bases unmatched. Germline lookup yields CDR1 LNHDA and CDR2 SQIVND (reference sequence). The CDR3 nucleotides read TGTGCCAGTAGTCTGGACGCGGGAGGAACCGGGGAGCTGTTTTTT. It translates to CASSLDAGGTGELFF.

The genes are TRBV2 and TRBJ2-7; D gene ambiguous. There are 12 residues in the CDR3. V gave up 4 bases and J gave up 2 bases, with 6 bases separating them. Germline V gives CDR1 SNHLY, CDR2 FYNNEI. CDR3 nucleotides: TGTGCCAGCAGTGTCAACGCCTACGAGCAGTACTTC. This translates into CASSVNAYEQYF. Drawing the rest from reference TRBV2 and TRBJ2-7, the complete variable domain is EPEVTQTPSHQVTQMGQEVILRCVPISNHLYFYWYRQILGQKVEFLVSFYNNEISEKSEIFDDQFSVERPDGSNFTLKIRSTKLEDSAMYFCASSVNAYEQYFGPGTRLTVT.

The chain couples TRBV9 to TRBJ2-1; 10 positions match TRBD2. This CDR3 is 15 amino acids long. J gave up 4 bases and V 4 bases, and 5 bases lay outside the gene matches. From germline, CDR1 is SGDLS and CDR2 YYNGEE. The chain's CDR3 is CASSITSGTYNEQFF. CDR3 DNA sequence: TGTGCCAGCAGCATAACTAGCGGGACTTACAATGAGCAGTTCTTC.

The V gene is TRBV5-4, the J gene TRBJ1-3; 9 positions match TRBD1. Unmatched junction bases numbered 3, after V lost 4 bases and J lost 4 bases. This CDR3 comprises 14 residues. Per the germline V gene, CDR1 is SGHNT and CDR2 is YYREEE (reference sequence). CDR3 coding DNA: TGTGCCAGCAGCCGGACAGGGGAAGGAAACACCATATATTTT. It translates to CASSRTGEGNTIYF.

The rearrangement uses TRBV28 and TRBJ2-5; 8 bases are a match to TRBD2. The CDR3 spans 16 residues. The germline V gene has CDR1 MDHEN and CDR2 SYDVKM. The V gene end was trimmed by 5 bases and the J gene end by 4 bases; junction bases not matched to a gene: 12. The CDR3 is CASSLGLAPSVETQYF. DNA for the CDR3: TGTGCCAGCAGTCTCGGACTAGCCCCGTCGGTAGAGACCCAGTACTTC.